The next 27 T cell receptor beta chains were all read from a single sample in a study of blood T cell repertoires in COVID-19. Clones were sequenced by immunoSEQ multiplex PCR, and TCRdb holds only the in-frame ones, with some missing. Of over 150,000 clones detected, less than 90% appear once; the ten largest clones hold around 6.5%. The sample taken for sequencing was PBMCs or T cells enriched from blood (not recorded which). Receptor source: a woman between 50 and 59 years old who had recovered from COVID-19.

This clone is a singleton in its sample. The V and J genes are TRBV18 and TRBJ1-1, with D perhaps TRBD1 (6 bases). This CDR3 is built from 16 residues. Germline CDR1 is KGHSH and CDR2 is LQKENI. V lost 2 bases, J lost 1 base, and 14 bases lay in between. Here the CDR3 reads CASSPFLGGGNTEAFF. DNA for the CDR3: TGTGCCAGCTCACCATTTCTTGGGGGCGGGAACACTGAAGCTTTCTTT.

CDR3 region: CASSKPGQGTDTQYF. DNA of the CDR3: TGTGCCAGTAGCAAACCGGGACAGGGCACAGATACGCAGTATTTT. The chain has TRBV19 and TRBJ2-3; 8 positions match TRBD1. From germline, CDR1 is LNHDA and CDR2 SQIVND (reference sequence). J gave up 1 base and V 6 bases, and 6 bases lay outside the gene matches. The CDR3 spans 15 residues.

The chain joins TRBV19 to TRBJ2-7; TRBD2 might be the D (7 bases). The V and J ends lost 3 bases and 0 bases respectively, with 12 bases between them. Germline assignment: CDR1 LNHDA and CDR2 SQIVND (reference sequence). The CDR3 contains 15 residues. The CDR3 nucleotides read TGTGCCAGTAGTATGAAGGGGGGGGTCTCCTACGAGCAGTACTTC. This translates into CASSMKGGVSYEQYF.

The chain uses TRBV19 and TRBJ2-6, with TRBD2 identical over 8 bases. CDR1 and CDR2 from the germline V gene are LNHDA and SQIVND (reference sequence). V was clipped by 6 bases and J by 2 bases; unmatched bases: 6. The CDR3 has 16 residues. CDR3 sequence: CASRAGERTGANVLTF. CDR3 coding DNA: TGTGCCAGTAGAGCGGGGGAGAGGACTGGGGCCAACGTCCTGACTTTC.

The V gene is TRBV10-2, the J gene TRBJ2-1; TRBD2 aligns across 9 bases. Trimming removed 7 bases from V and 4 bases from J; junction bases left unmatched: 11. The CDR3 sequence is 16 residues long. Germline values: CDR1 WSHSY, CDR2 SAAADI. This CDR3 is CASTTSGLAGYNEQFF. DNA for the CDR3: TGCGCCAGCACGACCTCGGGACTAGCTGGTTACAATGAGCAGTTCTTC.

This chain joins TRBV24-1 and TRBJ2-3, with TRBD2 matching over 12 bases. The CDR3 totals 16 residues. Germline trimming cut 2 bases from V and 5 bases from J; bases unmatched to any gene: 4. In germline, CDR1 is KGHDR, CDR2 SFDVKD. The CDR3 DNA sequence: TGTGCCACCAGTGATTCTAGCGGGAGGGCCCTAGATACGCAGTATTTT. Translated: CATSDSSGRALDTQYF.

V usage is TRBV4-1 and J usage is TRBJ2-7; a possible D gene is TRBD2 (6 bases). Germline loops: CDR1 MGHRA, CDR2 YSYEKL. The CDR3 extends over 18 amino acids. V lost 4 bases and J 1 base, leaving 23 bases between the germline ends. CDR3 DNA: TGCGCCAGCAGCCGGTCACTACCCGGAGGGTTCGGGTCCTACGAGCAGTACTTC. As protein: CASSRSLPGGFGSYEQYF.

The rearrangement links TRBV19 to TRBJ2-6, with TRBD2 matching over 9 bases. The CDR3 contains 17 residues. From germline, CDR1 is LNHDA and CDR2 SQIVND (reference sequence). The V gene end was trimmed by 3 bases and the J gene end by 4 bases; junction bases not matched to a gene: 7. DNA for the CDR3: TGTGCCAGTAGTATGTGGCGGGAGGGCCCCGGGGCCAACGTCCTGACTTTC. Protein product: CASSMWREGPGANVLTF.

This CDR3 is CASSVMFLSDTQYF. DNA for the CDR3: TGTGCCAGCAGCGTTATGTTCCTGTCAGATACGCAGTATTTT. The chain joins TRBV9 to TRBJ2-3, with no clear D. The CDR3 runs to 14 residues. CDR1 and CDR2 from the germline V gene are SGDLS and YYNGEE. V lost 2 bases and J 4 bases, leaving 11 bases between the germline ends.

V is TRBV19 and J is TRBJ2-2; D call uncertain. V was shortened by 10 bases and J by 1 base, with 10 bases between the two germline ends. The CDR3 runs to 13 residues. Germline values: CDR1 LNHDA, CDR2 SQIVND (reference sequence). The CDR3 loop reads CATLAQNTGELFF. As DNA, the CDR3 is TGTGCCACCTTGGCACAGAACACCGGGGAGCTGTTTTTT. The whole variable domain, filled in from reference TRBV19 and TRBJ2-2, reads DGGITQSPKYLFRKEGQNVTLSCEQNLNHDAMYWYRQDPGQGLRLIYYSQIVNDFQKGDIAEGYSVSREKKESFPLTVTSAQKNPTAFYLCATLAQNTGELFFGEGSRLTVL.

This rearrangement joins TRBV7-9 to TRBJ2-5; 8 positions match TRBD1. The CDR3 contains 15 residues. The trim removed 4 bases at V and 2 bases at J, leaving 6 bases unmatched. CDR1 is SEHNR, CDR2 FQNEAQ, per germline (reference sequence). The DNA of the CDR3 is TGTGCCAGCAGCTCCACAGGGGGGTGGCAAGAGACCCAGTACTTC. Translation gives CASSSTGGWQETQYF.

The V gene is TRBV5-4, the J gene TRBJ2-6, with D possibly matching TRBD2 (6 bases). Trimming left V 2 bases short and J 0 bases short, with 9 bases between. Looked up from germline, CDR1 is SGHNT and CDR2 is YYREEE (reference sequence). CDR3 length: 16 residues. CDR3 DNA: TGTGCCAGCAGCTTTGGGGGGAGCTCTGGGGCCAACGTCCTGACTTTC. Translation: CASSFGGSSGANVLTF.

This sequence joins TRBV3-1 (or the pseudogene TRBV3-2) and TRBJ1-4; 10 bases align to TRBD1. V lost 4 bases and J lost 7; bases outside the gene matches: 3. This CDR3 has 14 residues. Germline-derived CDR1 and CDR2 are LGHDT and YNNKEL (reference sequence). The CDR3 loop is CASSRQGAGEKLFF. The CDR3 bases are TGTGCCAGCAGCCGACAGGGGGCGGGTGAAAAACTGTTTTTT.

V is TRBV24-1 and J is TRBJ2-3; 10 nucleotides line up with TRBD1. The CDR3 contains 16 residues. Germline V gene sequence: CDR1 KGHDR, CDR2 SFDVKD. The trim removed 3 bases at V and 3 bases at J, leaving 5 bases unmatched. The CDR3 reads CATSDGQGGVTDTQYF. As DNA, the CDR3 is TGTGCCACCAGTGATGGACAGGGGGGGGTGACAGATACGCAGTATTTT.

V and J are TRBV9 and TRBJ1-1; no clear D gene. CDR1 and CDR2 (germline): SGDLS, YYNGEE. The CDR3 totals 15 residues. V was clipped by 0 bases and J by 6 bases, with 15 bases between them. Here the CDR3 DNA reads TGTGCCAGCAGCGTAGATTATCGGGGATCCGCTGAAGCTTTCTTT. This gives the protein CASSVDYRGSAEAFF. Together with reference TRBV9 and TRBJ1-1, the CDR3 gives the full variable domain: DSGVTQTPKHLITATGQRVTLRCSPRSGDLSVYWYQQSLDQGLQFLIQYYNGEERAKGNILERFSAQQFPDLHSELNLSSLELGDSALYFCASSVDYRGSAEAFFGQGTRLTVV.

This chain's CDR3 is CASSGTGGAGKAFF. CDR3 bases: TGTGCCAGCAGCGGCACAGGGGGCGCGGGTAAAGCTTTCTTT. V and J are TRBV7-9 and TRBJ1-1, with TRBD1 matching 9 bases. The ends lost 5 bases at V and 9 bases at J; junction bases unmatched: 10. The CDR3 covers 14 residues. The germline gives CDR1 SEHNR, CDR2 FQNEAQ (reference sequence).

The genes are TRBV6-2 or TRBV6-3 and TRBJ2-1; 13 bases fit TRBD2. With 4 bases clipped from V and 4 bases from J, the junction kept 4 bases outside the gene matches. The CDR3 totals 16 residues. Germline CDR1 MNHEY, CDR2 SVGEGT. The CDR3 spells CASSSTSGRKYNEQFF. For the CDR3, the DNA is TGTGCCAGCAGTTCGACTAGCGGGAGGAAGTACAATGAGCAGTTCTTC.

The chain is built from TRBV21-1 and TRBJ2-3; the tabulated D call, TRBD1, remains unverified against the DNA. TRBV21-1 counts as a pseudogene. CDR3 size: 14 residues. CDR3 sequence (DNA): TGTGCCAGCAGCAAACCAGGTCACACAGATACGCAGTATTTT. The encoded protein is CASSKPGHTDTQYF.

This clone was recorded once. This chain joins TRBV4-2 and TRBJ1-1, with TRBD1 as a possible D gene (6 bases). V lost 3 bases and J lost 6, with 17 bases in between. From germline, CDR1 is LGHNA and CDR2 YNFKEQ. This CDR3 region has 15 residues. The CDR3: CASSHKTGPGAEAFF. The CDR3 nucleotides are TGTGCCAGCAGCCACAAAACAGGGCCCGGCGCTGAAGCTTTCTTT.

The count of this clone is one. The gene calls are TRBV19 and TRBJ1-2; 8 bases match TRBD1. Germline V gene data show CDR1 as LNHDA and CDR2 as SQIVND (reference sequence). Germline trimming cut 6 bases from V and 7 bases from J; bases unmatched to any gene: 1. The length of the CDR3 is 11 residues. CDR3 residues: CASRQGGGYTF. DNA for the CDR3: TGTGCCAGTAGACAGGGGGGTGGCTACACCTTC.

V and J are TRBV11-2 and TRBJ2-3, with 7 bases identical to TRBD2. The CDR3 covers 15 residues. The J segment lost 3 bases and the V segment lost 4 bases, leaving 7 bases of the junction unmatched. Germline values: CDR1 SGHAT, CDR2 FQNNGV. CDR3 DNA sequence: TGTGCCAGCAGCTCCTTGGGGGGGTCAACAGATACGCAGTATTTT. It codes for CASSSLGGSTDTQYF.

V and J are TRBV2 and TRBJ2-1; maybe TRBD2 (5 bases). Trimming shortened V by 2 bases and J by 10 bases, and 15 bases separated the two germline ends. The CDR3 runs 14 residues. Germline CDR1 is SNHLY and CDR2 is FYNNEI. The CDR3 nucleotides are TGTGCCAGCAGTGAAAGGTTTTCGAGCGGCGAGCAGTTCTTC. This sequence encodes CASSERFSSGEQFF. Filled out from reference TRBV2 and TRBJ2-1, the complete variable domain reads EPEVTQTPSHQVTQMGQEVILRCVPISNHLYFYWYRQILGQKVEFLVSFYNNEISEKSEIFDDQFSVERPDGSNFTLKIRSTKLEDSAMYFCASSERFSSGEQFFGPGTRLTVL.

The CDR3 nucleotides are TGTGCCAGCAGGGCCGAAGACGAGCAGTACTTC. Translated, it gives CASRAEDEQYF. The V gene is TRBV3-1 (or the pseudogene TRBV3-2), the J gene TRBJ2-7; D ambiguous. The V end lost 6 bases, the J end lost 5 bases, and 8 bases lay between the germline ends. The CDR3 contains 11 residues. CDR1 LGHDT and CDR2 YNNKEL come from the germline V gene (reference sequence).

The V call is TRBV2, the J call TRBJ1-4; weak D call: TRBD1 (6 bases). Germline assignment: CDR1 SNHLY and CDR2 FYNNEI. With 5 bases removed from V and 3 bases from J, the gap between germline ends came to 16 bases. CDR3 size: 16 residues. The CDR3 DNA reads TGTGCCAGCAGTAAAGGTCAGGGGCGCGCTAATGAAAAACTGTTTTTT. Its protein product is CASSKGQGRANEKLFF.

The J gene is TRBJ1-4, the V gene TRBV18; D gene unclear. Trimming stripped 6 bases from V and 6 bases from J, with 8 bases between. The CDR3 covers 12 residues. Per germline, CDR1 KGHSH and CDR2 LQKENI. The chain's CDR3 is CASSQRDEKLFF. In nucleotides, the CDR3 is TGTGCCAGCTCCCAGAGGGATGAAAAACTGTTTTTT.

V is TRBV2 and J is TRBJ2-7; D not certain. The V end was cut by 0 bases, the J end by 4 bases, with 13 bases between. The CDR3 extends over 15 amino acids. CDR1 and CDR2 from the germline V gene are SNHLY and FYNNEI. This chain's CDR3 is CASSEALRHSYEQYF. CDR3 DNA sequence: TGTGCCAGCAGTGAAGCGCTAAGACATTCTTACGAGCAGTACTTC.

The chain uses TRBV5-4 and TRBJ1-2; D is unresolved. Per germline, CDR1 SGHNT and CDR2 YYREEE (reference sequence). The V gene lost 5 bases and the J gene lost 3 bases, with 14 bases spanning the gap. This CDR3 spans 14 amino acids. The CDR3 loop is CASSSSLADYGYTF. CDR3 sequence (DNA): TGTGCCAGCAGTTCGTCCCTAGCAGACTATGGCTACACCTTC.